This T cell receptor (beta chain) was identified in a study of cytomegalovirus exposure and HLA in healthy donors. Trimming took off 8 bases at V and 7 bases at J, with 9 bases between the two ends. Germline V gene sequence: CDR1 LNHDA, CDR2 SQIVND (reference sequence). The CDR3 runs 11 residues. PCR involved 60 Vbeta and 13 Jbeta primers. Produced via immunoSEQ multiplex PCR; TCRdb's table is partial and in-frame only. Of under 200,000 clones in the sample, 80% to 85% were seen once. The source of this sequence is a man aged 25 to 40 in good health and CMV-seronegative. The genes are TRBV19 and TRBJ1-5, with D perhaps TRBD1 (5 bases). The sequenced sample was PBMCs. CDR3 residues: CASADTQPQHF. The CDR3 DNA reads as TGTGCCAGTGCGGACACCCAGCCCCAGCATTTT. Looking up the rest from reference TRBV19 and TRBJ1-5 gives the full variable domain: DGGITQSPKYLFRKEGQNVTLSCEQNLNHDAMYWYRQDPGQGLRLIYYSQIVNDFQKGDIAEGYSVSREKKESFPLTVTSAQKNPTAFYLCASADTQPQHFGDGTRLSIL.